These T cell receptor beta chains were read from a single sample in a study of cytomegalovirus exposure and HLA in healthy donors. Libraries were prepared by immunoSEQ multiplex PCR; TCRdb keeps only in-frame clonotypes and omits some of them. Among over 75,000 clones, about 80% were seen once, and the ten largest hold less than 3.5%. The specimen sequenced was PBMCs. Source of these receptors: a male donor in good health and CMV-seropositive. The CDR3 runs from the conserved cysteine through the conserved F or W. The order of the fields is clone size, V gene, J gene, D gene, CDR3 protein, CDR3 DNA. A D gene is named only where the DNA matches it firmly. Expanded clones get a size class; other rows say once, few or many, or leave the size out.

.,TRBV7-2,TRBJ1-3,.,CASSLAGGVRSGNTIYF,TGTGCCAGCAGCTTAGCGGGGGGGGTCCGCTCTGGAAACACCATATATTTT
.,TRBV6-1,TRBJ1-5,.,CASSDPVGVYSNQPQHF,TGTGCCAGCAGTGACCCGGTGGGCGTTTATAGCAATCAGCCCCAGCATTTT
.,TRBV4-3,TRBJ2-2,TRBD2,CASSQERGAGELFF,TGCGCCAGCAGCCAAGAACGGGGGGCCGGGGAGCTGTTTTTT
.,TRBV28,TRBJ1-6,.,CASSLSHRYNSPLHF,TGTGCCAGCAGTTTATCCCATCGGTATAATTCACCCCTCCACTTT
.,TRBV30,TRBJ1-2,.,CAWSFNTGIDGYTF,TGTGCCTGGAGTTTCAATACAGGGATCGATGGCTACACCTTC
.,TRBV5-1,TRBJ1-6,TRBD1,CASSLVGQPGSYNSPLHF,TGCGCCAGCAGCTTGGTGGGACAGCCAGGCTCCTATAATTCACCCCTCCACTTT
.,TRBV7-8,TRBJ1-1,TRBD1,CASSMEGAAEAFF,TGTGCCAGCAGCATGGAGGGGGCCGCTGAAGCTTTCTTT
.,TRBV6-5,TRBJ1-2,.,CASRTSTMKTNGYTF,TGTGCCAGCAGGACTTCAACTATGAAAACTAATGGCTACACCTTC
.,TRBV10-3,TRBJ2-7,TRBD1,CAISPHRQGSYEQYF,TGTGCCATCAGTCCTCACCGACAGGGATCCTACGAGCAGTACTTC
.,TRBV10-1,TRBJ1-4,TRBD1,CASRVTGGWRGLTNEKLFF,TGCGCCAGCAGGGTTACAGGGGGATGGCGTGGGTTAACTAATGAAAAACTGTTTTTT
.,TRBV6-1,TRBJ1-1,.,CASSVTVMNTEAFF,TGTGCCAGCAGTGTGACAGTTATGAACACTGAAGCTTTCTTT
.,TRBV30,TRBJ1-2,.,CAWRIDRFYGYTF,TGTGCCTGGAGGATAGACAGGTTTTATGGCTACACCTTC
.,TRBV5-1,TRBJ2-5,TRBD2,CASSPSGGRETQYF,TGCGCCAGCAGCCCTAGCGGGGGGAGGGAGACCCAGTACTTC
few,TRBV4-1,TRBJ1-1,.,CASSRSPANTEAFF,TGCGCCAGCAGCCGTAGTCCCGCGAACACTGAAGCTTTCTTT
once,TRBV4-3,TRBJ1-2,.,CASSRLLGGPYGYTF,TGCGCCAGCAGCCGACTCCTTGGGGGCCCCTATGGCTACACCTTC
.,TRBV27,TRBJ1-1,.,CASSPGGSTEAFF,TGTGCCAGCAGTCCGGGGGGGAGCACTGAAGCTTTCTTT
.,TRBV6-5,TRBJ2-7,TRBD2,CASSYSGAGGDEQYF,TGTGCCAGCAGTTACTCAGGGGCGGGGGGGGACGAGCAGTACTTC
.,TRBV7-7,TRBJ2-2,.,CASSPNLGAANTGELFF,TGTGCTAGCAGTCCAAACTTGGGGGCAGCGAACACCGGGGAGCTGTTTTTT
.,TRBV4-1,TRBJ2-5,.,CASSQDPRGRETQYF,TGCGCCAGCAGCCAAGATCCCCGGGGTCGGGAGACCCAGTACTTC
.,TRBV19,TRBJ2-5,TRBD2,CASSAGGPRETQYF,TGTGCCAGTAGTGCGGGGGGGCCAAGGGAGACCCAGTACTTC
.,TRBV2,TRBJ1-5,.,CASSEASPGQPQHF,TGTGCCAGCAGTGAAGCCTCGCCAGGTCAGCCCCAGCATTTT
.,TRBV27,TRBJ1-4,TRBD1,CASSFGTGVGEKLFF,TGTGCCAGCAGTTTCGGGACAGGGGTGGGAGAAAAACTGTTTTTT
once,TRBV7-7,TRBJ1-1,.,CASSLVGLAVERLSYEAFF,TGTGCTAGCAGCTTAGTAGGTCTAGCAGTTGAGAGGCTCTCGTACGAAGCTTTCTTT
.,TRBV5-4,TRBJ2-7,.,CASSLDRIDYEQYF,TGTGCCAGCAGCTTGGACAGAATTGACTACGAGCAGTACTTC
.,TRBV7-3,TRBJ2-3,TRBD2,CASSSSGGNTDTQYF,TGTGCCAGCAGCTCTAGCGGGGGTAACACAGATACGCAGTATTTT
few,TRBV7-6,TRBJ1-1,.,CASSSPGGGDTEAFF,TGTGCCAGCAGCTCCCCGGGGGGTGGAGACACTGAAGCTTTCTTT
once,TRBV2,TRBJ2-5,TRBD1,CASSSGQGKETQYF,TGTGCCAGCAGTTCCGGACAGGGGAAAGAGACCCAGTACTTC
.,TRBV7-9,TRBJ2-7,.,CASSFRSYEQYF,TGTGCCAGCAGCTTCCGCTCCTACGAGCAGTACTTC
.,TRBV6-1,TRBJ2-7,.,CASTGDYEQYF,TGTGCCAGCACCGGGGACTACGAGCAGTACTTC
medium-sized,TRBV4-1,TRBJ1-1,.,CASSQEGQGEAFF,TGCGCCAGCAGCCAAGAGGGGCAGGGTGAAGCTTTCTTT
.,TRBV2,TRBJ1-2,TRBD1,CASAGGNYGYTF,TGTGCCAGCGCAGGGGGAAACTATGGCTACACCTTC
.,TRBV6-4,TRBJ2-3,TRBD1,CASSRTGGNADTQYF,TGTGCCAGCAGCAGGACAGGGGGCAACGCAGATACGCAGTATTTT
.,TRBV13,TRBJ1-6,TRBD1,CASSSRTGSYNSPLHF,TGTGCCAGCAGCTCGAGGACAGGCTCCTATAATTCACCCCTCCACTTT
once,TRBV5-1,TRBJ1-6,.,CASSLGSPGDSPLHF,TGCGCCAGCAGCTTGGGCTCCCCCGGGGATTCACCCCTCCACTTT
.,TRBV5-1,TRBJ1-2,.,CASSLRVVGAGESGYTF,TGCGCCAGCAGCTTGAGGGTCGTGGGGGCAGGCGAGTCTGGCTACACCTTC
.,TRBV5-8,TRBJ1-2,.,CASSLSRSGYTF,TGTGCCAGCAGCCTATCCCGGTCTGGCTACACCTTC
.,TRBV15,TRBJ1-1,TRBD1,CATSRIITGDTEAFF,TGTGCCACCAGCAGAATCATTACAGGGGACACTGAAGCTTTCTTT
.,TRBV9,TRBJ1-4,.,CASSVEGSGREKLFF,TGTGCCAGCAGCGTAGAGGGGTCAGGACGGGAAAAACTGTTTTTT
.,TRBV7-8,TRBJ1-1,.,CASSLSRGGSGTEAFF,TGTGCCAGCAGCTTAAGTCGGGGAGGGTCGGGCACTGAAGCTTTCTTT
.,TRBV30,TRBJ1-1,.,CAWIPPAGPAEAFF,TGTGCCTGGATTCCACCGGCAGGGCCCGCTGAAGCTTTCTTT
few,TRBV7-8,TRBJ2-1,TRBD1,CASSLDRGPYNEQFF,TGTGCCAGCAGCTTAGACAGGGGGCCCTACAATGAGCAGTTCTTC
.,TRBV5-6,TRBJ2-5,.,CASSLDRVETQYF,TGTGCCAGCAGCTTGGACAGGGTAGAGACCCAGTACTTC
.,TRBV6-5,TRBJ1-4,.,CASSYGGFNEKLFF,TGTGCCAGCAGTTACGGCGGCTTTAATGAAAAACTGTTTTTT
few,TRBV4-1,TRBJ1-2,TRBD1,CASSQVQGVYPFTNYGYTF,TGCGCCAGCAGCCAAGTACAGGGGGTCTACCCATTCACTAACTATGGCTACACCTTC
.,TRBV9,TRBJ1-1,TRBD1,CASSPQGGVNTEAFF,TGTGCCAGCAGCCCACAGGGGGGGGTGAACACTGAAGCTTTCTTT
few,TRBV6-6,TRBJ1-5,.,CASKTGFLSGQPQHF,TGTGCCAGCAAAACAGGGTTTTTGTCAGGACAGCCCCAGCATTTT
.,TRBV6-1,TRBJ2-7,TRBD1,CASSGTGGIYEQYF,TGTGCCAGCAGTGGGACAGGGGGCATATACGAGCAGTACTTC
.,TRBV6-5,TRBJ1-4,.,CASSYLRGEKLFF,TGTGCCAGCAGTTATCTAAGGGGTGAAAAACTGTTTTTT